The 15 T cell receptor beta chains reported below all come from one sample, sequenced in a study of cytomegalovirus exposure and HLA in healthy donors. The PCR was carried out with 60 Vbeta primers and 13 Jbeta primers. Profiled with immunoSEQ multiplex PCR; TCRdb holds only in-frame clones, not every one. This sample's table reports about 54,000 clones. The source material was PBMCs. All receptors derive from a woman in her forties in good health and CMV-seronegative.

This rearrangement joins TRBV7-8 to TRBJ1-1, with a possible D match to TRBD1 (6 bases). Per germline, CDR1 SGHVS and CDR2 FQNEAQ. Trimming shortened V by 4 bases and J by 0 bases, and 12 bases separated the two germline ends. This CDR3 contains 15 residues. The CDR3 nucleotides read TGTGCCAGCAGCTCGGACAGAGTAATGAACACTGAAGCTTTCTTT. This gives the protein CASSSDRVMNTEAFF.

J is TRBJ1-2 and V is TRBV29-1; D perhaps matches TRBD1 (6 bases). The CDR3 has 16 amino acids. CDR1 SQVTM and CDR2 ANQGSEA come from the germline V gene. Deletions cut 7 bases from V and 2 bases from J, with 23 bases between. Here the CDR3 DNA reads TGCAGCGCCCTCCCCGCAGGGGCAAAACGGAACTATGGCTACACCTTC. Translation: CSALPAGAKRNYGYTF.

The V and J genes are TRBV7-9 and TRBJ1-4; D remains unclear. From germline, CDR1 is SEHNR and CDR2 FQNEAQ (reference sequence). The CDR3 totals 15 residues. Trimming cost V 3 bases and J 6 bases, with 14 bases left between them. The CDR3 loop is CASSLHGARDEKLFF. In DNA form, the CDR3 reads TGTGCCAGCAGCTTGCACGGAGCTAGAGATGAAAAACTGTTTTTT.

The chain recombines TRBV30 with TRBJ2-7; possible D gene TRBD2, 6 bases. Germline V CDR1 and CDR2: GTSNPN, SVGIG (reference sequence). The length of the CDR3 is 12 residues. Trimming removed 4 bases from V and 4 bases from J, with 11 bases in between. CDR3 amino acids: CAWTPGGYEQYF. The CDR3 bases are TGTGCCTGGACTCCCGGGGGTTACGAGCAGTACTTC. The full variable domain, in which reference TRBV30 and TRBJ2-7 provide the parts outside the CDR3, is SQTIHQWPATLVQPVGSPLSLECTVEGTSNPNLYWYRQAAGRGLQLLFYSVGIGQISSEVPQNLSASRPQDRQFILSSKKLLLSDSGFYLCAWTPGGYEQYFGPGTRLTVT.

V gene TRBV30 combines with J gene TRBJ1-1, with D perhaps TRBD1 (5 bases). The CDR3 covers 17 residues. V lost 3 bases and J 5 bases, leaving 25 bases between the germline ends. The germline V gene has CDR1 GTSNPN and CDR2 SVGIG (reference sequence). The CDR3 DNA sequence: TGTGCCTGGAGGCGTCCAGGGTACAGTTCAACCCTAACTGAAGCTTTCTTT. It encodes CAWRRPGYSSTLTEAFF.

The CDR3 bases are TGTGCCAGCCGGAGACGGGGAATAGCGGGGGGGCCGACAGATACGCAGTATTTT. Encoded protein: CASRRRGIAGGPTDTQYF. The V gene is TRBV7-2, the J gene TRBJ2-3; TRBD2 matches 11 bases. The CDR3 sequence is 18 residues long. The V and J ends lost 8 bases and 3 bases, in that order; junction bases with no gene match: 16. Germline lookup yields CDR1 SGHTA and CDR2 FQGNSA.

The chain uses TRBV6-5 and TRBJ2-1, with a tentative D call TRBD1 (5 bases). The CDR3 sequence is 13 residues long. Germline V gene lookup returns CDR1 MNHEY and CDR2 SVGAGI. The ends were cut back, 2 bases at V and 14 bases at J, with 16 bases in the middle. The CDR3 nucleotides read TGTGCCAGCAGTTACGGCCCGGAGTTAGGGGAGTTCTTC. Its translation is CASSYGPELGEFF.

This rearrangement joins TRBV7-8 to TRBJ1-1; D may be TRBD1 (5 bases). Germline values: CDR1 SGHVS, CDR2 FQNEAQ. The CDR3 has 15 amino acids. Trimming left V 6 bases short and J 1 base short, with 15 bases between. The CDR3 is CASRRTRAPNTEAFF. CDR3 coding DNA: TGTGCCAGCAGGCGGACCAGGGCGCCGAACACTGAAGCTTTCTTT.

The chain recombines TRBV7-3 with TRBJ2-3; 7 bases line up with TRBD1. The germline V gene encodes CDR1 SGHTA and CDR2 FQGTGA. The CDR3 has 15 amino acids. The junction had 4 bases not matched to a gene; V was cut back by 0 bases and J by 4 bases. The CDR3 spells CASSLTGTVSDTQYF. DNA for the CDR3: TGTGCCAGCAGCTTAACCGGGACAGTTTCAGATACGCAGTATTTT.

The CDR3 DNA follows: TGTGCCAGCAGTTTATCGCCCCTCAGGGGGCGGCATAATTCACCCCTCCACTTT. This translates into CASSLSPLRGRHNSPLHF. The J gene is TRBJ1-6, the V gene TRBV27; 8 nucleotides line up with TRBD1. The CDR3 extends over 18 amino acids. Germline V gene data show CDR1 as MNHEY and CDR2 as SMNVEV (reference sequence). J lost 5 bases, V lost 0 bases, and 9 bases had no gene match.

The chain is built from TRBV30 and TRBJ2-5; D possibly corresponds to TRBD2 (6 bases). Germline-derived CDR1 and CDR2 are GTSNPN and SVGIG (reference sequence). The ends were cut back, 1 base at V and 1 base at J, with 7 bases in the middle. This CDR3 is 13 amino acids long. Written as DNA, the CDR3 is TGTGCCTGGAGTGGGACTACCCAAGAGACCCAGTACTTC. This codes for CAWSGTTQETQYF.

The chain's CDR3 is CASSPQGGEQYF. The CDR3 nucleotides are TGTGCCAGCTCACCCCAGGGTGGAGAGCAGTACTTC. The rearrangement uses TRBV18 and TRBJ2-7, with D possibly TRBD1 on 5 matching bases. The CDR3 sequence is 12 residues long. V dropped 3 bases and J dropped 7 bases, with 10 bases sitting between them. CDR1 is KGHSH and CDR2 is LQKENI in the germline V gene.

The rearrangement links TRBV5-1 to TRBJ1-3; D ambiguous. The CDR3 runs 17 residues. Trimming took off 0 bases at V and 4 bases at J, with 17 bases between the two ends. Germline lookup yields CDR1 SGHRS and CDR2 YFSETQ. The CDR3 sequence: CASSLGMVISSGNTIYF. The CDR3 DNA reads as TGCGCCAGCAGCTTGGGAATGGTTATTAGCTCCGGAAACACCATATATTTT. The entire variable domain, with the rest obtained from reference TRBV5-1 and TRBJ1-3, is as follows: KAGVTQTPRYLIKTRGQQVTLSCSPISGHRSVSWYQQTPGQGLQFLFEYFSETQRNKGNFPGRFSGRQFSNSRSEMNVSTLELGDSALYLCASSLGMVISSGNTIYFGEGSWLTVV.

The chain couples TRBV19 to TRBJ2-2; 8 bases align to TRBD1. This CDR3 is built from 15 residues. Germline CDR1 is LNHDA and CDR2 is SQIVND (reference sequence). The V gene end was trimmed by 2 bases and the J gene end by 6 bases; junction bases not matched to a gene: 5. The DNA of the CDR3 is TGTGCCAGTAGTATAAATCCAGGGGGCCCCGGGGAGCTGTTTTTT. Translated: CASSINPGGPGELFF.

This chain links TRBV9 with TRBJ2-3; 7 bases are shared with TRBD1. CDR1 and CDR2 (germline): SGDLS, YYNGEE. The CDR3 consists of 16 residues. Trimming removed 3 bases from V and 3 bases from J; junction bases left unmatched: 10. The CDR3 region has the DNA TGTGCCAGCAGCGAAAAACGACAGGGTTTTACAGATACGCAGTATTTT. Translated: CASSEKRQGFTDTQYF.